Listed below are T cell receptor beta chains from one sample, sequenced in a study of response to subunit inactivated influenza vaccine. Via MiXCR, TCRdb re-called the RT-PCR reads, giving one row per CDR3 protein. The profile covers 500,000 to 600,000 distinct CDR3 sequences, with 14% appearing a single time and around 10% taken by the ten largest. This specimen was PBMCs from blood, taken 11 to 12 days after vaccination. These receptors originate from a man aged 50 to 59 who received an inactivated influenza vaccine. CDR3s include the opening cysteine and the closing phenylalanine or tryptophan. A D gene is named only where the DNA matches it firmly. A row's size may be missing; if present it is once, few, many or a size class.

clone size: many; J gene: TRBJ2-1; D gene: TRBD2; V gene: TRBV20-1; CDR3 DNA: TGCAGTGCTGAAAGGACTAGCGGGAAGGACAATGAGCAGTTCTTC; CDR3 protein: CSAERTSGKDNEQFF
clone size: many; J gene: TRBJ2-7; D gene: .; V gene: TRBV12-3/TRBV12-4; CDR3 DNA: TGTGCCAGCAGTTTAGGGGGTTATATCTACGAGCAGTACTTC; CDR3 protein: CASSLGGYIYEQYF
clone size: .; J gene: TRBJ2-1; D gene: .; V gene: TRBV5-1; CDR3 DNA: TGCGCCAGCAAAAAAGAACAGGACTCCTACAATGAGCAGTTCTTC; CDR3 protein: CASKKEQDSYNEQFF
clone size: few; J gene: TRBJ2-7; D gene: TRBD1; V gene: TRBV18; CDR3 DNA: TGTGCCAGCTCACCAAAAATAACGCAGGGGGCTAGATACGAGCAGTACTTC; CDR3 protein: CASSPKITQGARYEQYF
clone size: .; J gene: TRBJ1-5; D gene: .; V gene: TRBV15; CDR3 DNA: TGTGCCACCAGCAGGCGGGCCACAAGGGATCAGCCCCAGCATTTT; CDR3 protein: CATSRRATRDQPQHF
clone size: many; J gene: TRBJ1-5; D gene: TRBD1; V gene: TRBV2; CDR3 DNA: TGTGCCAGCCGGTCAGGGGGTTACAATCAGCCCCAGCATTTT; CDR3 protein: CASRSGGYNQPQHF
clone size: few; J gene: TRBJ2-7; D gene: TRBD1; V gene: TRBV6-6; CDR3 DNA: TGTGCCAGCAGTGACAGGGGAAAGCAGTACTTC; CDR3 protein: CASSDRGKQYF
clone size: many; J gene: TRBJ2-1; D gene: TRBD2; V gene: TRBV5-1; CDR3 DNA: TGCGCCAGCAGCTTGGGGGGAGGGCCCCATGAGCAGTTCTTC; CDR3 protein: CASSLGGGPHEQFF
clone size: few; J gene: TRBJ1-2; D gene: TRBD1; V gene: TRBV11-2; CDR3 DNA: TGTGCCAGCAGCTCTTCCGGGACAGTGGGCTACACCTTC; CDR3 protein: CASSSSGTVGYTF
clone size: .; J gene: TRBJ1-1; D gene: .; V gene: TRBV20-1; CDR3 DNA: TGCAGTGCTAGAGAGGAGGGAGGGTGGCGCACTGAAGCTTTCTTT; CDR3 protein: CSAREEGGWRTEAFF
clone size: .; J gene: TRBJ2-7; D gene: .; V gene: TRBV11-2; CDR3 DNA: TGTGCCAGCAGCTTAGATCGGGTCCACGAGCAGTACTTC; CDR3 protein: CASSLDRVHEQYF
clone size: few; J gene: TRBJ2-1; D gene: .; V gene: TRBV11-1; CDR3 DNA: TGTGCCAGCAGCTTAGTGTACAGAAGAGTTTACAATGAGCAGTTCTTC; CDR3 protein: CASSLVYRRVYNEQFF
clone size: few; J gene: TRBJ2-2; D gene: .; V gene: TRBV6-2/TRBV6-3; CDR3 DNA: TGTGCCAGCAGCCCGGGGATAGCGAACACCGGGGAGCTGTTTTTT; CDR3 protein: CASSPGIANTGELFF
clone size: few; J gene: TRBJ1-2; D gene: TRBD1; V gene: TRBV6-1; CDR3 DNA: TGTGCCAGCAGCTCACCGGACAGGGGGCCTGGCTACACCTTC; CDR3 protein: CASSSPDRGPGYTF
clone size: few; J gene: TRBJ2-3; D gene: TRBD2; V gene: TRBV12-3/TRBV12-4; CDR3 DNA: TGTGCCAGCAGCGACCTAGCGGGAGGTACAGATACGCAGTATTTT; CDR3 protein: CASSDLAGGTDTQYF
clone size: few; J gene: TRBJ2-6; D gene: .; V gene: TRBV24-1; CDR3 DNA: TGTGCCACCAGTGATTCCCGCTCTGGGGCCAACGTCCTGACTTTC; CDR3 protein: CATSDSRSGANVLTF
clone size: few; J gene: TRBJ2-1; D gene: TRBD2; V gene: TRBV15; CDR3 DNA: TGTGCCACCAGTGACTGGGCTAGCGGGAGCAATGAGCAGTTCTTC; CDR3 protein: CATSDWASGSNEQFF
clone size: .; J gene: TRBJ2-2; D gene: .; V gene: TRBV11-2; CDR3 DNA: TGTGCCAGCAGCTTAGGCCGGGCCACCGGCGGGGAGCTGTTTTTT; CDR3 protein: CASSLGRATGGELFF
clone size: many; J gene: TRBJ1-3; D gene: .; V gene: TRBV5-1; CDR3 DNA: TGCGCCAGCAGCTCGCCATTCGAAGGAAACACCATATATTTT; CDR3 protein: CASSSPFEGNTIYF
clone size: .; J gene: TRBJ2-1; D gene: TRBD2; V gene: TRBV12-3/TRBV12-4; CDR3 DNA: TGTGCCAGCAGCCGTCGTGGGGGCGGGGGGGTCTCCTACAATGAGCAGTTCTTC; CDR3 protein: CASSRRGGGGVSYNEQFF
clone size: .; J gene: TRBJ2-1; D gene: .; V gene: TRBV7-8; CDR3 DNA: TGTGCCAGCAGCTTAGCGGCGTATAACTCCTACAATGAGCAGTTCTTC; CDR3 protein: CASSLAAYNSYNEQFF
clone size: .; J gene: TRBJ2-7; D gene: .; V gene: TRBV25-1; CDR3 DNA: TGTGCCAGCAGTGAATCCGAGCAGTACTTC; CDR3 protein: CASSESEQYF